Below are 14 T cell receptor beta chains sequenced from a single sample in a study of identical twins' blood T cells. TCRdb ran MiXCR on the 5' RACE reads and lists one entry per CDR3 protein. The sample lists fewer than 450,000 distinct CDR3 sequences; roughly 31% were seen once. The sample comprised PBMCs. Every receptor here comes from a woman aged 18-49 years in good health.

In its sample, this clonotype was seen many times. CDR3 DNA sequence: TGTGCCAGCAGCCAAGGGTTCGGATCATCTAACTATGGCTACACCTTC. Amino acid sequence: CASSQGFGSSNYGYTF. The chain recombines TRBV14 with TRBJ1-2; unclear D gene. The V and J ends lost 1 base and 0 bases respectively, with 12 bases between them. This CDR3 is 16 amino acids long. The germline V gene encodes CDR1 SGHDN and CDR2 FVKESK.

This clonotype has a count of ten or more. This chain joins TRBV9 and TRBJ1-3; unclear D gene. The germline V and J ends were trimmed by 0 bases and 0 bases, with 10 bases remaining between them. CDR1 is SGDLS, CDR2 YYNGEE, per germline. The CDR3 loop spans 16 amino acids. The CDR3, as DNA: TGTGCCAGCAGCGTAGACGGCAGGAGCTCTGGAAACACCATATATTTT. It translates to CASSVDGRSSGNTIYF.

In this sample, this clonotype turned up a few times. This CDR3 reads CSASPAGGVGAQFF. As DNA, the CDR3 is TGCAGTGCTAGTCCAGCGGGGGGCGTTGGGGCGCAGTTCTTC. This chain joins TRBV20-1 and TRBJ2-1; 9 bases match TRBD2. With 3 bases clipped from V and 12 bases from J, the junction kept 12 bases outside the gene matches. The germline V gene encodes CDR1 DFQATT and CDR2 SNEGSKA (reference sequence). The CDR3 consists of 14 residues.

Here the CDR3 reads CASSRRDLGSNQPQHF. As DNA, the CDR3 is TGTGCCAGTAGTCGACGGGACCTAGGGTCCAATCAGCCCCAGCATTTT. This chain links TRBV19 with TRBJ1-5, with D possibly being TRBD1 (5 bases). The V gene lost 5 bases and the J gene lost 3 bases, with 17 bases spanning the gap. CDR1 LNHDA and CDR2 SQIVND come from the germline V gene (reference sequence). The CDR3 length is 16 residues.

The rearrangement links TRBV6-1 to TRBJ2-3; D is perhaps TRBD2 (6 bases). The V end lost 2 bases, the J end lost 2 bases, and 14 bases lay between the germline ends. The germline V gene encodes CDR1 MNHNS and CDR2 SASEGT. This CDR3 is 16 amino acids long. CDR3 loop: CASSEQGGTYTDTQYF. The CDR3 DNA is TGTGCCAGCAGTGAACAGGGCGGGACCTACACAGATACGCAGTATTTT.

This clonotype has at least ten counts. The chain couples TRBV2 to TRBJ2-3; D gene uncertain. Germline V gene data show CDR1 as SNHLY and CDR2 as FYNNEI. Trimming pared 5 bases from V and 6 bases from J, leaving 9 bases between. This CDR3 comprises 12 residues. The CDR3 protein is CASSSHGDTQYF. The CDR3, as DNA: TGTGCCAGCAGTTCCCACGGCGATACGCAGTATTTT.

This clonotype has a handful of counts. The chain couples TRBV20-1 to TRBJ2-1; D is ambiguous. The V and J ends lost 2 bases and 0 bases respectively, with 8 bases between them. This CDR3 region has 14 residues. Per the germline V gene, CDR1 is DFQATT and CDR2 is SNEGSKA (reference sequence). CDR3 in amino acids: CSARSQLSYNEQFF. The CDR3 bases are TGCAGTGCTAGAAGCCAGCTCTCCTACAATGAGCAGTTCTTC.

This clonotype showed up just a few times. The gene calls are TRBV20-1 and TRBJ2-3, with no clear D. CDR1 and CDR2 (germline): DFQATT, SNEGSKA (reference sequence). This CDR3 region has 14 residues. Between the trimmed V and J ends, which lost 5 bases and 4 bases, there was a span of 16 bases. The CDR3 region has the DNA TGCAGTGCTGCCCTCCTTGGTAGTGCAGATACGCAGTATTTT. Translating gives CSAALLGSADTQYF.

This clonotype was counted ten times or more. The V gene is TRBV6-4, the J gene TRBJ2-1; 9 bases are shared with TRBD1. V shed 0 bases, J shed 6 bases, and the junction held 6 bases outside the gene matches. Germline CDR1 MRHNA, CDR2 SNTAGT. The CDR3 has 16 residues. The CDR3 DNA reads TGTGCCAGCAGTGACTCGATACAGGGGGCCGTCAATGAGCAGTTCTTC. This translates into CASSDSIQGAVNEQFF.

This chain uses TRBV7-9 with TRBJ1-2; possibly TRBD1 for D (5 bases). V was shortened by 0 bases and J by 4 bases, with 12 bases between the two germline ends. The CDR3 runs 15 residues. CDR1 and CDR2 (germline): SEHNR, FQNEAQ (reference sequence). CDR3 amino acids: CASSLAQGIGYGYTF. CDR3 bases: TGTGCCAGCAGCTTAGCGCAGGGAATAGGCTATGGCTACACCTTC. Full variable domain (missing parts from reference TRBV7-9 and TRBJ1-2): DTGVSQNPRHKITKRGQNVTFRCDPISEHNRLYWYRQTLGQGPEFLTYFQNEAQLEKSRLLSDRFSAERPKGSFSTLEIQRTEQGDSAMYLCASSLAQGIGYGYTFGSGTRLTVV.

This clonotype was seen a few times. CDR3 protein: CASSLSSREDGPQHF. Here the CDR3 DNA reads TGTGCCAGCAGCTTAAGTTCGAGGGAGGACGGACCCCAGCATTTT. The chain joins TRBV7-2 to TRBJ1-5, with unresolved D. The CDR3 is made up of 15 amino acids. CDR1 and CDR2 (germline): SGHTA, FQGNSA. The germline V and J ends were trimmed by 2 bases and 10 bases, with 18 bases remaining between them.

This clonotype was counted many times. The chain couples TRBV2 to TRBJ2-5, with a tentative D call TRBD2 (5 bases). The CDR3 runs 13 residues. Per the germline V gene, CDR1 is SNHLY and CDR2 is FYNNEI. The CDR3, as DNA: TGTGCTCTCACCCCTCAGAGGGAAAAGACCCAGTACTTC. Translated: CALTPQREKTQYF. The full variable domain, completed using reference TRBV2 and TRBJ2-5, is EPEVTQTPSHQVTQMGQEVILRCVPISNHLYFYWYRQILGQKVEFLVSFYNNEISEKSEIFDDQFSVERPDGSNFTLKIRSTKLEDSAMYFCALTPQREKTQYFGPGTRLLVL.

About this clonotype itself: One base away lies a much larger clone, so this may be a sequencing read error. As the CDR3 is not closed by the conserved phenylalanine or tryptophan, this likely results from a read error. The rearrangement uses TRBV12-3 or TRBV12-4 and TRBJ1-1; D remains ambiguous. The CDR3 has 12 amino acids. Trimming cost V 3 bases and J 2 bases, with 4 bases left between them. CDR3 sequence reads: CASSFSNTEAFS. The CDR3 DNA is TGTGCCAGCAGTTTCTCTAACACTGAAGCTTTCTCT.

The V gene is TRBV10-3, the J gene TRBJ2-2; unclear D gene. The CDR3 spans 13 residues. Trimming left V 0 bases short and J 6 bases short, with 5 bases between. The V gene's germline CDR1 is ENHRY and CDR2 SYGVKD. DNA of the CDR3: TGTGCCATCAGTGAGTCTGTTGCCGGGGAGCTGTTTTTT. It yields the protein CAISESVAGELFF.